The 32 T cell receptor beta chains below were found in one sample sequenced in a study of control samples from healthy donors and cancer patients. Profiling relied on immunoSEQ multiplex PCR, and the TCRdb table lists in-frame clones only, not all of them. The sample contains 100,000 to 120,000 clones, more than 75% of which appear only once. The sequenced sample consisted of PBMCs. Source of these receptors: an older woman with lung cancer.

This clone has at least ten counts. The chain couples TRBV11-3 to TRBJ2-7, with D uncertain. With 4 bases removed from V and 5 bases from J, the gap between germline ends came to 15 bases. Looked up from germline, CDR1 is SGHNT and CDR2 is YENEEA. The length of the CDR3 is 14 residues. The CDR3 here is CASSSGASIHEQYF. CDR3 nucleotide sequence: TGTGCCAGCAGCTCTGGTGCCAGTATCCACGAGCAGTACTTC.

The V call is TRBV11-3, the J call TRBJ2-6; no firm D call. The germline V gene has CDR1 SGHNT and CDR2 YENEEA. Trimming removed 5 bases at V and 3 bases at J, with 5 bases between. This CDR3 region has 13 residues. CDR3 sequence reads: CASSTHGANVLTF. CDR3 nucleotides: TGTGCCAGCAGCACCCATGGGGCCAACGTCCTGACTTTC. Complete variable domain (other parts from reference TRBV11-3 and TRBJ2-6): EAGVVQSPRYKIIEKKQPVAFWCNPISGHNTLYWYLQNLGQGPELLIRYENEEAVDDSQLPKDRFSAERLKGVDSTLKIQPAELGDSAVYLCASSTHGANVLTFGAGSRLTVL.

CDR3 region: CASSQDRASSQNYEQYF. The CDR3 DNA reads as TGCGCCAGCAGCCAAGATAGGGCTAGCAGTCAAAACTACGAGCAGTACTTC. The chain employs TRBV4-1 and TRBJ2-7, with D possibly TRBD2 on 5 matching bases. The length of the CDR3 is 17 residues. From germline, CDR1 is MGHRA and CDR2 YSYEKL. The ends were cut back, 0 bases at V and 3 bases at J, with 18 bases in the middle.

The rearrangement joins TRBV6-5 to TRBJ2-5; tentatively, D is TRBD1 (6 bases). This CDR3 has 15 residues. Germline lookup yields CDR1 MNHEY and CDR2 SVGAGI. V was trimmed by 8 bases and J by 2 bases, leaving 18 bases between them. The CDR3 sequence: CASAQGPVGQETQYF. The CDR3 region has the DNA TGTGCCAGCGCCCAGGGGCCGGTCGGGCAAGAGACCCAGTACTTC.

The CDR3 DNA is TGTGCCAGCAGCCAAGATGGTAGGGGGTACACTGAAGCTTTCTTT. As protein: CASSQDGRGYTEAFF. The chain carries TRBV3-1 (or the pseudogene TRBV3-2) and TRBJ1-1, with TRBD1 as a possible D gene (6 bases). In germline, CDR1 is LGHDT, CDR2 YNNKEL (reference sequence). CDR3 length: 15 amino acids. Trimming pared 0 bases from V and 3 bases from J, leaving 11 bases between.

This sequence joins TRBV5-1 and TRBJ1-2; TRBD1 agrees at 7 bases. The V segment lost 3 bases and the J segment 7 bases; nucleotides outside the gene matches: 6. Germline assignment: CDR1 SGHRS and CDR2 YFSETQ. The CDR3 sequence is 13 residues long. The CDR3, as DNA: TGCGCCAGCAGCTATGACAGGGTTCTTGGCTACACCTTC. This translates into CASSYDRVLGYTF.

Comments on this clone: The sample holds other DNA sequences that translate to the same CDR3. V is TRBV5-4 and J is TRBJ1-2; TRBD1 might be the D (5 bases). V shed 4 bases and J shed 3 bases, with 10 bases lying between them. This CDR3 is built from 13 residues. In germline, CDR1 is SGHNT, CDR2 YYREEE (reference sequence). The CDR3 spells CASSPRDYYGYTF. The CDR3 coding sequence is TGTGCCAGCAGCCCCAGGGACTACTATGGCTACACCTTC.

The CDR3: CASSTLTGTANTGELFF. CDR3 nucleotides: TGTGCCAGTAGTACTTTGACCGGGACAGCAAACACCGGGGAGCTGTTTTTT. The V gene is TRBV19, the J gene TRBJ2-2; 7 positions match TRBD1. Germline CDR1 is LNHDA and CDR2 is SQIVND (reference sequence). CDR3 size: 17 residues. V trimming: 4 bases; J trimming: 2 bases; junction bases outside the gene matches: 10.

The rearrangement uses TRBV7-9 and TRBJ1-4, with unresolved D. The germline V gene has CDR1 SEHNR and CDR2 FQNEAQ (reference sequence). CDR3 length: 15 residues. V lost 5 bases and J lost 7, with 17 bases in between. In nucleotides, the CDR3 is TGTGCCAGCAGCCCAACCCTAGGGTGGGCTGAAAAACTGTTTTTT. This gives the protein CASSPTLGWAEKLFF.

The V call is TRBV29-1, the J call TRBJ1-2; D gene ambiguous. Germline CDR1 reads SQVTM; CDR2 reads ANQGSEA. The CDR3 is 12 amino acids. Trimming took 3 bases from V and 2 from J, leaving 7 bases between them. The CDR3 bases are TGCAGCGTTGAGATAGGCAACTATGGCTACACCTTC. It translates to CSVEIGNYGYTF.

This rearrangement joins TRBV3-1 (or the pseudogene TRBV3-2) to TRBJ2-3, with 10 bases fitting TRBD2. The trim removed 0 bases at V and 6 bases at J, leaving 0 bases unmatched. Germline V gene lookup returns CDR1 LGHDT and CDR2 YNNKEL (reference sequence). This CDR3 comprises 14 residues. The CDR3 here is CASSQEGLADTQYF. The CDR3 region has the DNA TGTGCCAGCAGCCAAGAGGGACTAGCGGATACGCAGTATTTT.

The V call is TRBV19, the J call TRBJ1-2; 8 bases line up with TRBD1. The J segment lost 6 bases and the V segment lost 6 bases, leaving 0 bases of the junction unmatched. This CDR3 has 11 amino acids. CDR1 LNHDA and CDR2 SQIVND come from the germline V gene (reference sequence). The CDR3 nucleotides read TGTGCCAGTAGGACAGGGGATGGCTACACCTTC. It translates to CASRTGDGYTF. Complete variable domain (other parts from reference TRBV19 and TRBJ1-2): DGGITQSPKYLFRKEGQNVTLSCEQNLNHDAMYWYRQDPGQGLRLIYYSQIVNDFQKGDIAEGYSVSREKKESFPLTVTSAQKNPTAFYLCASRTGDGYTFGSGTRLTVV.

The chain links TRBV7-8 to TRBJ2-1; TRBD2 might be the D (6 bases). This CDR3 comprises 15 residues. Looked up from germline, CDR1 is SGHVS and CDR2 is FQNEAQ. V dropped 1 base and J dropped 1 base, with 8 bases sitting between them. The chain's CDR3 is CASSLVGGSYNEQFF. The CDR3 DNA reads TGTGCCAGCAGCTTAGTCGGGGGTTCCTACAATGAGCAGTTCTTC.

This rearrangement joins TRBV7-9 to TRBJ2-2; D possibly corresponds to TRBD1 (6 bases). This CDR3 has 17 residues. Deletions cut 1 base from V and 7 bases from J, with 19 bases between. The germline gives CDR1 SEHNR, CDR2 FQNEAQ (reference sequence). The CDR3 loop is CASSLVSPGHGNGELFF. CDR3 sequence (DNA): TGTGCCAGCAGCTTAGTGAGTCCGGGACACGGTAACGGGGAGCTGTTTTTT.

CDR3 loop: CASTIGPSSGNTIYF. CDR3 DNA: TGTGCCAGCACCATCGGGCCTTCCTCTGGAAACACCATATATTTT. V gene TRBV6-6 combines with J gene TRBJ1-3, with no clear D. The CDR3 is 15 residues long. CDR1 MNHNY and CDR2 SVGAGI come from the germline V gene (reference sequence). Trimming removed 7 bases from V and 0 bases from J, with 13 bases in between.

The CDR3 nucleotides read TGTGCCAGTAGTTTCCCCCTAGCGGGAGGTAGGAATGAGCAGTTCTTC. It codes for CASSFPLAGGRNEQFF. V usage is TRBV19 and J usage is TRBJ2-1; 11 positions match TRBD2. The length of the CDR3 is 16 residues. With V trimmed by 5 bases and J by 7 bases, 10 bases remained unmatched. Looked up from germline, CDR1 is LNHDA and CDR2 is SQIVND (reference sequence).

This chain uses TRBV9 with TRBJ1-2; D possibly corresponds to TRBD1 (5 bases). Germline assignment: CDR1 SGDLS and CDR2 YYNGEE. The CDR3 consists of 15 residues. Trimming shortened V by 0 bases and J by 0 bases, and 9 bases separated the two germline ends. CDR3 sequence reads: CASSVERGPNYGYTF. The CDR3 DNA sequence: TGTGCCAGCAGCGTAGAGAGGGGCCCTAACTATGGCTACACCTTC.

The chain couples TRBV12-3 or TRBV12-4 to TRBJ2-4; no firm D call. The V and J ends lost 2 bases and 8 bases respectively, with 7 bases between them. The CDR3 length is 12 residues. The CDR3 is CASSLSRDIQYF. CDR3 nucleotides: TGTGCCAGCAGTTTATCCCGGGACATTCAGTACTTC.

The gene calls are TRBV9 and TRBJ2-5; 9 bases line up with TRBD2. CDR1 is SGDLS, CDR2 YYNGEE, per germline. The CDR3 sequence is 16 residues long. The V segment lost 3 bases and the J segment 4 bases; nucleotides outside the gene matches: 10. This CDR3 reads CASSERGGTSLETQYF. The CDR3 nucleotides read TGTGCCAGCAGCGAACGGGGTGGGACTAGCCTAGAGACCCAGTACTTC.

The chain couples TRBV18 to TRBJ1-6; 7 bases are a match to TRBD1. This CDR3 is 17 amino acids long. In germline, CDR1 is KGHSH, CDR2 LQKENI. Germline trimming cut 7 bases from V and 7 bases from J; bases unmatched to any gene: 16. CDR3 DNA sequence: TGTGCCAGCTTCGACCTTAGGGGGCGGGGCACCAATTCACCCCTCCACTTT. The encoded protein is CASFDLRGRGTNSPLHF.

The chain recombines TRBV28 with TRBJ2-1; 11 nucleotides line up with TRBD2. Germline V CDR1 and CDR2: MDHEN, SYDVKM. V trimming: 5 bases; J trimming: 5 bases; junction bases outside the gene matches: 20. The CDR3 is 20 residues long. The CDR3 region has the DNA TGTGCCAGCAGTCCGTTTGGCCCCCGGGGAGCTAGCGGGAGGCACAATGAGCAGTTCTTC. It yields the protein CASSPFGPRGASGRHNEQFF.

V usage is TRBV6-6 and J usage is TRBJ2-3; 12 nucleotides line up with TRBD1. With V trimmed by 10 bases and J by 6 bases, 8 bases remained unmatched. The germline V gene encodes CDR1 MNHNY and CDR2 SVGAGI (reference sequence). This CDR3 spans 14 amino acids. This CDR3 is CATTRDRGPDTQYF. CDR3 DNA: TGTGCCACCACCCGGGACAGGGGGCCGGATACGCAGTATTTT.

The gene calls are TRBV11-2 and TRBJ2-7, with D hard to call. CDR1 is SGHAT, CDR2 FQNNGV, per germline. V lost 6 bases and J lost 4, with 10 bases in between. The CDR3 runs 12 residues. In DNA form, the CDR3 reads TGTGCCAGCAGTTACCTTTGGTACGAGCAGTACTTC. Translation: CASSYLWYEQYF.

CDR3 DNA sequence: TGTGCCAGCAGCTCGGTTCCGACGGAAATGAACACTGAAGCTTTCTTT. It yields the protein CASSSVPTEMNTEAFF. J is TRBJ1-1 and V is TRBV5-5; D not certain. Trimming removed 3 bases at V and 0 bases at J, with 15 bases between. Germline-derived CDR1 and CDR2 are SGHKS and YYEKEE (reference sequence). The CDR3 spans 16 residues. The full variable domain, completed using reference TRBV5-5 and TRBJ1-1, is DAGVTQSPTHLIKTRGQQVTLRCSPISGHKSVSWYQQVLGQGPQFIFQYYEKEERGRGNFPDRFSARQFPNYSSELNVNALLLGDSALYLCASSSVPTEMNTEAFFGQGTRLTVV.

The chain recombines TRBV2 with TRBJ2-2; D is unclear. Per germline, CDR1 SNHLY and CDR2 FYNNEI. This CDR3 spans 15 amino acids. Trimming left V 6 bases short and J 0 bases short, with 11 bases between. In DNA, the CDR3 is TGTGCCAGCAGCCAACGGCCGACGAACACCGGGGAGCTGTTTTTT. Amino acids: CASSQRPTNTGELFF.

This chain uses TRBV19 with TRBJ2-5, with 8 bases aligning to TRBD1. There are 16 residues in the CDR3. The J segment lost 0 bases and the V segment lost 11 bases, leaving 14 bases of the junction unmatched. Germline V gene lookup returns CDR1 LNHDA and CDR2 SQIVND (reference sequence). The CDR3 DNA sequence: TGTGCCTGCGGACAGGGCCGAAACTGGTACCAAGAGACCCAGTACTTC. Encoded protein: CACGQGRNWYQETQYF.

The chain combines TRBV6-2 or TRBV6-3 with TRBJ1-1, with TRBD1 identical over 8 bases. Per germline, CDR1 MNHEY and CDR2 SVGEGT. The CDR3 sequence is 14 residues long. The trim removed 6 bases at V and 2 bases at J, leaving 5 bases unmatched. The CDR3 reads CASSLAGGNTEAFF. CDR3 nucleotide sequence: TGTGCCAGCAGCCTTGCAGGGGGCAACACTGAAGCTTTCTTT.

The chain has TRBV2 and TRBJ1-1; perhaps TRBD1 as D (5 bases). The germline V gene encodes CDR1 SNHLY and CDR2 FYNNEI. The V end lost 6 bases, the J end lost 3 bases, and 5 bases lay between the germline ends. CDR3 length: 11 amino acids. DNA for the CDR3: TGTGCCAGCAGGGGGGACACTGAAGCTTTCTTT. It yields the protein CASRGDTEAFF.

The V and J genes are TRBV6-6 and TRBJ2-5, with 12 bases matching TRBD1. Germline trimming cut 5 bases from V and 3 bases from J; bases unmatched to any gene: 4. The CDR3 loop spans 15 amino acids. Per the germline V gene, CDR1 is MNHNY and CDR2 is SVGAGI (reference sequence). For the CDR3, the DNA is TGTGCCAGCAGTAGGGACAGGGGGCTTGAAGAGACCCAGTACTTC. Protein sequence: CASSRDRGLEETQYF.

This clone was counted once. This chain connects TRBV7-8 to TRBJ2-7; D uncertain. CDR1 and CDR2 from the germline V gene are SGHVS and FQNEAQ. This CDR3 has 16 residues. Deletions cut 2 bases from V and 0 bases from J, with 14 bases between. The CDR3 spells CASSLTLDVSSYEQYF. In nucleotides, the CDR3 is TGTGCCAGCAGCTTAACCTTGGACGTCAGCTCCTACGAGCAGTACTTC.

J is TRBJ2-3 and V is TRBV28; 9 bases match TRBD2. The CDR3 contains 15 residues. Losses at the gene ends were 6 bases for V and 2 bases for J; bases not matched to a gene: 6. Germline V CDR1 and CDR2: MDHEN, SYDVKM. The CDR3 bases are TGTGCCAGCAGCCCTAGCGGGATCATCACAGATACGCAGTATTTT. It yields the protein CASSPSGIITDTQYF.

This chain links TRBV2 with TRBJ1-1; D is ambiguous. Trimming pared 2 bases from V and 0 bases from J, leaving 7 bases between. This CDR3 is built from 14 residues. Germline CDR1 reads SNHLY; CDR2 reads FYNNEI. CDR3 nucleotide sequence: TGTGCCAGCAGTGAAATGTTGGTGAACACTGAAGCTTTCTTT. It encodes CASSEMLVNTEAFF. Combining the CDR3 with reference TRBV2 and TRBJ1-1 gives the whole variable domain EPEVTQTPSHQVTQMGQEVILRCVPISNHLYFYWYRQILGQKVEFLVSFYNNEISEKSEIFDDQFSVERPDGSNFTLKIRSTKLEDSAMYFCASSEMLVNTEAFFGQGTRLTVV.